This T cell receptor beta chain was documented in a study of T cells in Graves' hyperthyroidism and ophthalmopathy (dated by TCRdb to between 2018 and 2020). In the study overall: Peripheral blood samples were taken at initial diagnosis, before any treatment was given. TCR Vbeta CDR3 sequencing of 120 to 150 peripheral blood samples (43 ophthalmopathy, over 70 hyperthyroidism and approximately 17 progressor patients) is reported in the paper. To identify TCR V-J signatures that set the groups apart, the researchers used a discovery cohort of 90 to 100 patients, made up of roughly 45 with Graves' ophthalmopathy and 57 with stable Graves' hyperthyroidism. An independent validation cohort of under 20 hyperthyroidism patients and 17 patients who later progressed to ophthalmopathy tested prospective prediction of ophthalmopathy. Once sampling was done, hyperthyroidism patients were given methimazole at a starting dose of 30 mg daily, whereas ophthalmopathy patients were given high-dose intravenous methylprednisolone. In addition, the study compared T-cell repertoires in thyroid tissue and in blood from over 5 Graves' hyperthyroidism patients. For training and testing, the roughly 93 patients in the discovery cohort were randomly divided in a 7:3 ratio. General study outcomes and caveats: Sample size was not statistically predetermined, and investigators were not blinded to group allocation. Most expanded thyroid clonotypes (frequency above 0.001) were also detected in blood, a finding suggesting that blood repertoires may reflect thyroid immune responses. In validation, the model predicted progression to ophthalmopathy with just under 71% sensitivity and 72% to 75% specificity, a median of approximately 6.5 months before onset. Ophthalmopathy was separated from stable hyperthyroidism by a 13 V-J signature model, with around 88% sensitivity and roughly 81% specificity obtained in cross-validation and 80%/75% obtained in testing.

The TCR beta CDR3 regions were amplified from RNA transcripts. For the first round of RT-PCR on the TCR CDR3, the HTBI primer set was used together with the Qiagen OneStep RT-PCR kit. The libraries were constructed in a second round of multiplex PCR and then size-selected and purified. Sequencing of the libraries was done on an Illumina HiSeq2000 using paired-end 100 bp reads. The authors processed their data as follows. SOAPnuke was used to process the raw data, removing reads that contained adapters or uncalled bases, had a mean Phred below 15, or lacked an exact match to the constant primer or identifier. COPE v1.2.5 was used to merge high-quality paired reads, and clonotypes were defined as unique nucleotide sequences. Clonotypes were aligned to IMGT TRBV, TRBD and TRBJ reference segments using MiTCR v1.1. Only V-J combinations with frequency above 0.0001, covering roughly 99% of repertoires, were analysed. The TCS score was defined as F50 (clonal expansion) divided by E x V (chaos), with BLOSUM62-based TCRdist calculated between CDR3 peptides within each V-J. Welch's t-statistics and random forest reduced roughly 500 V-J features to some 14, which were used in a naive Bayes classifier (R e1071). Using fastp trimming at Q25 and MiXCR clonotype assembly, TCRdb reanalyzed the public sequencing data and kept in-frame beta chains. Every CDR3 protein is listed once, alongside the most common genes and DNA of its rows. TCRdb's processing, not the authors', yielded these V and J calls. The sample profile shows some 600,000 distinct CDR3 sequences; approximately 14% of them were found once. Jointly, the top ten make up under 7% of the sample.

In this sample, this clonotype turned up many times. Its antigen is unknown. No per-base quality is available; no much larger clone lies one base away. Hyperthyroidism patients were aged 18 to 65 years and newly diagnosed, with disease duration of less than 2 months. Any patient with an uncontrolled infection, another autoimmune disease, pregnancy or lactation was excluded. Diagnoses were based on clinical symptoms, serum thyroxine and TRAb, thyroid ultrasound and orbital computed tomography. Blood from progressor patients was drawn when they were first diagnosed with hyperthyroidism, before any ophthalmopathy symptoms appeared. PBMCs were separated from roughly 10 ml of fresh peripheral blood using Ficoll-Paque density gradient centrifugation. Patients classed as progressors first received a Graves' hyperthyroidism diagnosis and then went on to develop ophthalmopathy during follow-up. Total RNA was extracted using Trizol reagent, and RNA quality was assessed on an Agilent 2100 Bioanalyzer.

The CDR3 covers 15 residues, taking in both the cysteine and the phenylalanine. Just the 45-base CDR3 DNA is kept, in frame starting at base 1. Trimming accounts for 7 bases at V and 9 bases at J, while the number of junction bases matched to no gene is 14. The germline V gene encodes CDR1 MNHNS and CDR2 SASEGT. Input material: blood. Recombination connected TRBV6-1 to TRBJ1-5, with 8 bases matching TRBD1. This clonotype was obtained from a woman in her thirties with Graves' hyperthyroidism that later progressed to Graves' ophthalmopathy. The encoded CDR3 is CASTMDGQGGSPQHF. The DNA sequence follows: TGTGCCAGCACTATGGATGGACAGGGCGGCTCGCCCCAGCATTTT.